The 4 T cell receptor beta chains listed next were all sequenced from one sample in a study of shared clonotypes between healthy human individuals. Only in-frame clones appear in the TCRdb table, and some are missing; sequencing was by immunoSEQ multiplex PCR. The sample includes around 2.5 million clones, 93% of them seen just once. Sequenced: naive CD4+ T cells from PBMCs. As for subset: CD45RA+ positively selected. Receptor source: a man aged 18 to 29 in good health. Some clones in this sample may be carry-over from other donors' samples.

This clone has just a few counts. The rearrangement links TRBV6-1 to TRBJ1-1; TRBD1 might be the D (5 bases). CDR3 size: 13 residues. Trimming took off 2 bases at V and 4 bases at J, with 8 bases between the two ends. Germline V gene sequence: CDR1 MNHNS, CDR2 SASEGT. This chain's CDR3 is CASSEWGPTEAFF. The CDR3 coding sequence is TGTGCCAGCAGTGAATGGGGACCCACTGAAGCTTTCTTT.

On this clone itself: The same CDR3 can be traced to other DNA sequences in this sample. The chain couples TRBV7-9 to TRBJ1-1; unclear D gene. V was shortened by 5 bases and J by 0 bases, with 10 bases between the two germline ends. The CDR3 has 14 residues. Germline V gives CDR1 SEHNR, CDR2 FQNEAQ (reference sequence). The CDR3 region is CASSGYSLNTEAFF. The CDR3 nucleotides are TGTGCCAGCAGCGGCTACAGTCTGAACACTGAAGCTTTCTTT.

To note about this clone: A read error may account for a junction end that differs from germline. The CDR3 protein is CASNYGQGAYEQYF. CDR3 in DNA: TGTGCCAGCAATTACGGACAGGGGGCATACGAGCAGTACTTC. The chain combines TRBV6-6 with TRBJ2-7; 11 nucleotides match TRBD1. The length of the CDR3 is 14 residues. Germline loops: CDR1 MNHNY, CDR2 SVGAGI (reference sequence).

Concerning this clone: This CDR3 is also generated by other DNA sequences in the sample. The chain couples TRBV6-1 to TRBJ1-2, with 8 nucleotides matching TRBD1. The length of the CDR3 is 13 residues. The V gene's germline CDR1 is MNHNS and CDR2 SASEGT. Trimming at V came to 5 bases and at J to 4 bases, leaving 3 bases not matched to a gene. The CDR3 here is CASSPGTGYGYTF. For the CDR3, the DNA is TGTGCCAGCAGTCCCGGGACAGGCTATGGCTACACCTTC.